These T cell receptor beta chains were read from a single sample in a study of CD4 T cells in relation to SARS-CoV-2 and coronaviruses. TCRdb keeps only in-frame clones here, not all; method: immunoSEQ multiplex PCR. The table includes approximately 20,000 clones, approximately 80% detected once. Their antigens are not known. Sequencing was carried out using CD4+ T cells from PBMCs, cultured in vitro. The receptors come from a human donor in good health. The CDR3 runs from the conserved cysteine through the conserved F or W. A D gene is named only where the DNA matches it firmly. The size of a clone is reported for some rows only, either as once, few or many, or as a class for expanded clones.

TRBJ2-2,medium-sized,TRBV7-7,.,TGTGCCAGCAGCTTAGCATTTAGCGAAGGGGAGCTGTTTTTT,CASSLAFSEGELFF
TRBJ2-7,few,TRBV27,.,TGTGCCAGCAGTAGCGGCTGGGGCGAGCAGTACTTC,CASSSGWGEQYF
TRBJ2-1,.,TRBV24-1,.,TGTGCCACCAGTGAAGGGGGATACTCCTACAATGAGCAGTTCTTC,CATSEGGYSYNEQFF
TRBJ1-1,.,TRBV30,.,TGTGCCTGGAGTGTTGGGGGGCCTGAAGCTTTCTTT,CAWSVGGPEAFF
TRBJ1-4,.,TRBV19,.,TGTGCCAGTAGACTAACGAGTGCAACTAATGAAAAACTGTTTTTT,CASRLTSATNEKLFF
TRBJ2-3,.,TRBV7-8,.,TGTGCCAGCAGCTTAGCGAGTGGGGGGACAGATACGCAGTATTTT,CASSLASGGTDTQYF
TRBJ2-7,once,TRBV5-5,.,TGTGCCAGCAGCTTCCGGGACGCCACCTACGAGCAGTACTTC,CASSFRDATYEQYF
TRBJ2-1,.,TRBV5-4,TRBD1,TGTGCCAGCAGCCCGTACAGGGGGCGCACCTACAATGAGCAGTTCTTC,CASSPYRGRTYNEQFF
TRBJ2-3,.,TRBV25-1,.,TGTGCCAGCAGTGATGGAGGGTCCCCTAGCACAGATACGCAGTATTTT,CASSDGGSPSTDTQYF
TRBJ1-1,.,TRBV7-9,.,TGTGCCAGCCCCTATCCAGGCAGGCCCCTGTGGGGAACTGAAGCTTTCTTT,CASPYPGRPLWGTEAFF
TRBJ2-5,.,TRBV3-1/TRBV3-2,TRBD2,TGTGCCAGCAGCCAAGGCGTTAGCGGGGGGGTACAAGAGACCCAGTACTTC,CASSQGVSGGVQETQYF
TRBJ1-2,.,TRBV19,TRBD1,TGTGCCAGTAGTACATGGGACAGTTCTAACTATGGCTACACCTTC,CASSTWDSSNYGYTF
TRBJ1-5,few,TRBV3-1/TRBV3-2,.,TGTGCCAGCAGCCAAGGGGGACAGCCCCAGCATTTT,CASSQGGQPQHF
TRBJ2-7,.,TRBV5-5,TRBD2,TGTGCCAGCAGCTTAGGGACTAGCGGGAGATACGAGCAGTACTTC,CASSLGTSGRYEQYF
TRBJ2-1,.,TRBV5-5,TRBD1,TGTGCCAGCAGAAAGGGACAGGGGCGCCTTTACAATGAGCAGTTCTTC,CASRKGQGRLYNEQFF